Here is one T cell receptor beta chain with its context. No antigen is known for it. The sample holds no much larger clone one base away, and base qualities are not on file. These data originate in a study of technical replicates of blood from several donors (dated by TCRdb to about 2017). Looking up the germline V gene yields CDR1 SGHDT and CDR2 YYEEEE. Counted from cysteine to phenylalanine, this CDR3 has 17 amino acids. The retained sequence is limited to the CDR3, 51 bases, with the frame set at the first base. V is cut by 4 bases and J by 0 bases, and the space between the germline ends is 17 bases. Preparation of the library involved the immunoSEQ multiplex PCR assay. Not all clones reach the TCRdb copy of this immuneACCESS table, which keeps in-frame sequences only. Checked studies attribute under half of the gap to unresolved V genes and leave the rest unexplained. The sample table shows some 14,000 clones, and more than 85% are seen once. The ten top clones hold approximately 7.4% of the sample.

The specimen sequenced was PBMCs. This receptor chain uses TRBV5-6 and TRBJ1-5; perhaps TRBD1 is the D gene, with 5 bases matching. The sequence was obtained from a human donor in good health. The sequenced DNA is TGTGCCAGCAGCGTACGACAGAAACTGAATAGCAATCAGCCCCAGCATTTT. It codes for CASSVRQKLNSNQPQHF. The CDR3, completed at both ends by the reference TRBV5-6 and TRBJ1-5 genes, gives the full variable domain DAGVTQSPTHLIKTRGQQVTLRCSPKSGHDTVSWYQQALGQGPQFIFQYYEEEERQRGNFPDRFSGHQFPNYSSELNVNALLLGDSALYLCASSVRQKLNSNQPQHFGDGTRLSIL.